Listed below are T cell receptor beta chains from one sample, sequenced in a study of Ad26.COV2.S vaccination and SARS-CoV-2 variants. Using immunoSEQ multiplex PCR, the repertoire was profiled, and TCRdb retains in-frame clones only, with some absent. Of over 450,000 clones in the sample, roughly 87% were seen once. The sample was peripheral blood, taken in a trial of Ad26.COV2.S vaccine versus placebo. The receptors were sampled from a person aged 18-60 years who received the Ad26.COV2.S COVID-19 vaccine or a placebo. Each CDR3 is given with its conserved first and last residue. D genes are given only for firm matches. Some rows have no size entry. The others give once, few or many, or a class for an expanded clone.

v_gene: TRBV5-4; abundance: NA; d_gene: NA; j_gene: TRBJ1-2; CDR3nt: TGTGCCAGCAGCTTGAAATCGACCTATGGCTACACCTTC; CDR3aa: CASSLKSTYGYTF
v_gene: TRBV24-1; abundance: NA; d_gene: NA; j_gene: TRBJ2-7; CDR3nt: TGTGCCACCAGTGATGGGTCCGGGGCTGCCTCAAGAGAGCAGTACTTC; CDR3aa: CATSDGSGAASREQYF
v_gene: TRBV4-2; abundance: NA; d_gene: TRBD1; j_gene: TRBJ1-1; CDR3nt: TGTGCCAGCAGCCATGCCGGGACAGATGACATCTGGACGGGCACTGAAGCTTTCTTT; CDR3aa: CASSHAGTDDIWTGTEAFF
v_gene: TRBV4-3; abundance: NA; d_gene: TRBD2; j_gene: TRBJ2-1; CDR3nt: TGCGCCAGCAGCCGATATCATCCGGGACTAGCGGACTACAATGAGCAGTTCTTC; CDR3aa: CASSRYHPGLADYNEQFF
v_gene: TRBV6-5; abundance: NA; d_gene: TRBD2; j_gene: TRBJ2-2; CDR3nt: TGTGCCAGCAGTTACACGACTAGCGGGGACACCGGGGAGCTGTTTTTT; CDR3aa: CASSYTTSGDTGELFF
v_gene: TRBV29-1; abundance: once; d_gene: TRBD1; j_gene: TRBJ1-4; CDR3nt: TGCAGCGTTGGACAGGGGACCGAAAAACTGTTTTTT; CDR3aa: CSVGQGTEKLFF
v_gene: TRBV6-2/TRBV6-3; abundance: few; d_gene: TRBD1; j_gene: TRBJ1-1; CDR3nt: TGTGCCAGCAGTGCAGCCGGGACAGGGGACACTGAAGCTTTCTTT; CDR3aa: CASSAAGTGDTEAFF
v_gene: TRBV19; abundance: NA; d_gene: NA; j_gene: TRBJ1-4; CDR3nt: TGTGCCAGTAGTATTTATGCAACTAATGAAAAACTGTTTTTT; CDR3aa: CASSIYATNEKLFF
v_gene: TRBV5-1; abundance: NA; d_gene: TRBD1; j_gene: TRBJ2-7; CDR3nt: TGCGCCAGCAGCACGGACAGGGGCTACGAGCAGTACTTC; CDR3aa: CASSTDRGYEQYF
v_gene: TRBV10-3; abundance: NA; d_gene: TRBD1; j_gene: TRBJ1-5; CDR3nt: TGTGCCATCCGGGGGACAGATCAGCCCCAGCATTTT; CDR3aa: CAIRGTDQPQHF
v_gene: TRBV19; abundance: NA; d_gene: TRBD1; j_gene: TRBJ1-1; CDR3nt: TGTGCCAGTAGTACCAGACAGGGGGTGGCTGAAGCTTTCTTT; CDR3aa: CASSTRQGVAEAFF
v_gene: TRBV6-5; abundance: NA; d_gene: NA; j_gene: TRBJ1-2; CDR3nt: TGTGCCAGCAGTTACTCGGGGACGGGCTACACCTTC; CDR3aa: CASSYSGTGYTF
v_gene: TRBV28; abundance: many; d_gene: NA; j_gene: TRBJ1-5; CDR3nt: TGTGCCAGCAGCTTATACGGGGGCAATCAGCCCCAGCATTTT; CDR3aa: CASSLYGGNQPQHF
v_gene: TRBV19; abundance: NA; d_gene: TRBD2; j_gene: TRBJ2-5; CDR3nt: TGTGCCAGTAGTCCCCATCTAGCGGAGGGACAAGAGACCCAGTACTTC; CDR3aa: CASSPHLAEGQETQYF
v_gene: TRBV27; abundance: NA; d_gene: NA; j_gene: TRBJ2-5; CDR3nt: TGTGCCAGCAGTACGCGACAGGGAGGGGTTCAAGAGACCCAGTACTTC; CDR3aa: CASSTRQGGVQETQYF
v_gene: TRBV18; abundance: NA; d_gene: NA; j_gene: TRBJ2-1; CDR3nt: TGTGCCAGCTCGCAGTTTACCGGGATTGAGCAGTTCTTC; CDR3aa: CASSQFTGIEQFF
v_gene: TRBV20-1; abundance: NA; d_gene: NA; j_gene: TRBJ2-3; CDR3nt: TGCAGTGACGGAACAGGGAGGTATTTT; CDR3aa: CSDGTGRYF
v_gene: TRBV19; abundance: NA; d_gene: NA; j_gene: TRBJ1-6; CDR3nt: TGTGCCAGTAGTGAGCAGGGGCAATCACCCCTCCACTTT; CDR3aa: CASSEQGQSPLHF
v_gene: TRBV12-3/TRBV12-4; abundance: NA; d_gene: NA; j_gene: TRBJ1-1; CDR3nt: TGTGCCAGCAGCTCGCGGAGGGACACTGAAGCTTTCTTT; CDR3aa: CASSSRRDTEAFF
v_gene: TRBV13; abundance: medium-sized; d_gene: NA; j_gene: TRBJ1-2; CDR3nt: TGTGCCAGCAGCGCACAGGGCTTCTATGGCTACACCTTC; CDR3aa: CASSAQGFYGYTF
v_gene: TRBV6-5; abundance: NA; d_gene: NA; j_gene: TRBJ1-4; CDR3nt: TGTGCCAGTTCCCCGGGGGAAGTAGGGGAAAAACTGTTTTTT; CDR3aa: CASSPGEVGEKLFF
v_gene: TRBV7-9; abundance: NA; d_gene: TRBD1; j_gene: TRBJ2-1; CDR3nt: TGTGCCAGCAGCCTACAGGGGGGTTACTACAATGAGCAGTTCTTC; CDR3aa: CASSLQGGYYNEQFF
v_gene: TRBV7-9; abundance: NA; d_gene: NA; j_gene: TRBJ1-1; CDR3nt: TGTGCCAGCAGCCTGGGACTGTTGAACACTGAAGCTTTCTTT; CDR3aa: CASSLGLLNTEAFF
v_gene: TRBV11-1; abundance: once; d_gene: TRBD1; j_gene: TRBJ2-5; CDR3nt: TGTGCCAGCAGCTTCGGCAGGGGGCCCCGGACCCAGTACTTC; CDR3aa: CASSFGRGPRTQYF
v_gene: TRBV5-1; abundance: NA; d_gene: NA; j_gene: TRBJ2-2; CDR3nt: TGCGCCAGCAGCTTTGAGGGGACGCACACCGGGGAGCTGTTTTTT; CDR3aa: CASSFEGTHTGELFF
v_gene: TRBV7-9; abundance: NA; d_gene: NA; j_gene: TRBJ2-2; CDR3nt: TGTGCCAGCAGCTTCGGGATATACACCGGGGAGCTGTTTTTT; CDR3aa: CASSFGIYTGELFF
v_gene: TRBV20-1; abundance: NA; d_gene: NA; j_gene: TRBJ1-1; CDR3nt: TGCAGTGCTAGTTCATCCCCCGGGCCTGAAGCTTTCTTT; CDR3aa: CSASSSPGPEAFF
v_gene: TRBV19; abundance: NA; d_gene: NA; j_gene: TRBJ1-2; CDR3nt: TGTGCCAGTAGTAAAGACTGGAGGACTGGCTACACCTTC; CDR3aa: CASSKDWRTGYTF
v_gene: TRBV28; abundance: NA; d_gene: NA; j_gene: TRBJ1-6; CDR3nt: TGTGCCAGCAGTCTCGCCCGGGACCTGAGCTCCTATAATTCACCCCTCCACTTT; CDR3aa: CASSLARDLSSYNSPLHF
v_gene: TRBV4-1; abundance: NA; d_gene: TRBD2; j_gene: TRBJ2-1; CDR3nt: TGCGCCAGCAGCTACAGGACTAGCGGGAGTTTGGATGAGCAGTTCTTC; CDR3aa: CASSYRTSGSLDEQFF
v_gene: TRBV7-6; abundance: NA; d_gene: NA; j_gene: TRBJ1-2; CDR3nt: TGTGCCAGCAGCTTAGCGCCCACTGGGGGATCCAGGAGCTACACCTTC; CDR3aa: CASSLAPTGGSRSYTF
v_gene: TRBV15; abundance: few; d_gene: TRBD2; j_gene: TRBJ2-7; CDR3nt: TGTGCCACCAGCCCCCAGATAGCGGGAGAGAACGAGCAGTACTTC; CDR3aa: CATSPQIAGENEQYF
v_gene: TRBV15; abundance: NA; d_gene: TRBD1; j_gene: TRBJ1-1; CDR3nt: TGTGCCACCATCCCGGGACAGGGGGTAGACACTGAAGCTTTCTTT; CDR3aa: CATIPGQGVDTEAFF
v_gene: TRBV28; abundance: NA; d_gene: NA; j_gene: TRBJ1-1; CDR3nt: TGTGCCAGCAGATCCCCCCAGAAGGTTAACACTGAAGCTTTCTTT; CDR3aa: CASRSPQKVNTEAFF
v_gene: TRBV30; abundance: NA; d_gene: NA; j_gene: TRBJ1-5; CDR3nt: TGTGCCTGGAGTGTCCAGGCCCGTCGTTCCCAGCATTTT; CDR3aa: CAWSVQARRSQHF
v_gene: TRBV2; abundance: NA; d_gene: NA; j_gene: TRBJ2-5; CDR3nt: TGTGCCAGCACGCTGCGGGAAAGAGAGACCCAGTACTTC; CDR3aa: CASTLRERETQYF
v_gene: TRBV7-9; abundance: NA; d_gene: NA; j_gene: TRBJ2-2; CDR3nt: TGTGCCAGCACCGTGGGGGCTAACACCGGGGAGCTGTTTTTT; CDR3aa: CASTVGANTGELFF
v_gene: TRBV19; abundance: NA; d_gene: NA; j_gene: TRBJ2-7; CDR3nt: TGTGCCAGTAGTGCCAGGGCGGACTCCTACGAGCAGTACTTC; CDR3aa: CASSARADSYEQYF
v_gene: TRBV6-5; abundance: NA; d_gene: TRBD2; j_gene: TRBJ2-1; CDR3nt: TGTGCCAGCAGTTCCGGGACTACCTACAATGAGCAGTTCTTC; CDR3aa: CASSSGTTYNEQFF
v_gene: TRBV9; abundance: NA; d_gene: NA; j_gene: TRBJ2-1; CDR3nt: TGTGCCAGCAGCGTAGGCCCAGCGGCCTACAATGAGCAGTTCTTC; CDR3aa: CASSVGPAAYNEQFF
v_gene: TRBV6-5; abundance: many; d_gene: TRBD2; j_gene: TRBJ2-7; CDR3nt: TGTGCCAGCAGAAATAGCGGGGGGAGCTCCTACGAGCAGTACTTC; CDR3aa: CASRNSGGSSYEQYF
v_gene: TRBV4-1; abundance: NA; d_gene: NA; j_gene: TRBJ2-1; CDR3nt: TGCGCCAGCAGCCAAGAGGCGGTCTTCTCCTACAATGAGCAGTTCTTC; CDR3aa: CASSQEAVFSYNEQFF
v_gene: TRBV7-2; abundance: NA; d_gene: NA; j_gene: TRBJ2-1; CDR3nt: TGTGCCAGCAGCTTAAGTCTTCGATGGGTGGGGGGGCCCCATGAGCAGTTCTTC; CDR3aa: CASSLSLRWVGGPHEQFF
v_gene: TRBV18; abundance: few; d_gene: NA; j_gene: TRBJ1-1; CDR3nt: TGTGCCAGCTCACCGAGGTTAACGGACCACACTGAAGCTTTCTTT; CDR3aa: CASSPRLTDHTEAFF
v_gene: TRBV11-2; abundance: NA; d_gene: TRBD1; j_gene: TRBJ1-4; CDR3nt: TGTGCCAGCAGCTTAAGTGGCCGGGACAGGGGCAGGAAACTGTTTTTT; CDR3aa: CASSLSGRDRGRKLFF
v_gene: TRBV4-1; abundance: NA; d_gene: NA; j_gene: TRBJ2-7; CDR3nt: TGCGCCAGCAGCCAAGTAGGGGGGTACGAGCAGTACTTC; CDR3aa: CASSQVGGYEQYF
v_gene: TRBV11-2; abundance: NA; d_gene: NA; j_gene: TRBJ2-2; CDR3nt: TGTGCCAGCAGCTTAGCCGGCACCGGGGAGCTGTTTTTT; CDR3aa: CASSLAGTGELFF
v_gene: TRBV28; abundance: NA; d_gene: TRBD2; j_gene: TRBJ2-5; CDR3nt: TGTGCCAGCAGGCAGCGGGAGCTTGTGCAAGAGACCCAGTACTTC; CDR3aa: CASRQRELVQETQYF
v_gene: TRBV20-1; abundance: NA; d_gene: TRBD2; j_gene: TRBJ2-1; CDR3nt: TGCAGTGCTAGTGGGCTAGCGGGAGCCTACAATGAGCAGTTCTTC; CDR3aa: CSASGLAGAYNEQFF
v_gene: TRBV7-6; abundance: NA; d_gene: NA; j_gene: TRBJ2-1; CDR3nt: TGTGCCAGCAGCTTAGTCTCCCCGAATGAGCAGTTCTTC; CDR3aa: CASSLVSPNEQFF
v_gene: TRBV9; abundance: NA; d_gene: TRBD2; j_gene: TRBJ2-7; CDR3nt: TGTGCCAGCAGCGTAGAAGCGGGAGGGAACGAGCAGTACTTC; CDR3aa: CASSVEAGGNEQYF
v_gene: TRBV3-1/TRBV3-2; abundance: NA; d_gene: TRBD1; j_gene: TRBJ1-2; CDR3nt: TGTGCCAGCAGCCAAGGGAGGACAGGGGACCTAATCTATGGCTACACCTTC; CDR3aa: CASSQGRTGDLIYGYTF
v_gene: TRBV4-3; abundance: NA; d_gene: TRBD2; j_gene: TRBJ2-3; CDR3nt: TGCGCCAGCAGCCTAGGGAGCAGCGGGGGGGCCGTAGATACGCAGTATTTT; CDR3aa: CASSLGSSGGAVDTQYF
v_gene: TRBV25-1; abundance: NA; d_gene: NA; j_gene: TRBJ1-2; CDR3nt: TGTGCCAGCAGTGAATTTACAGGAGATGGCTACACCTTC; CDR3aa: CASSEFTGDGYTF
v_gene: TRBV28; abundance: NA; d_gene: NA; j_gene: TRBJ1-1; CDR3nt: TGTGCCAGCAGGACAGGTGGGACTGAAGCTTTCTTT; CDR3aa: CASRTGGTEAFF
v_gene: TRBV6-5; abundance: NA; d_gene: TRBD1; j_gene: TRBJ1-4; CDR3nt: TGTGCCAGCAGATTCGGACAGGCGGGTAATGAAAAACTGTTTTTT; CDR3aa: CASRFGQAGNEKLFF
v_gene: TRBV7-9; abundance: NA; d_gene: NA; j_gene: TRBJ1-1; CDR3nt: TGTGCCAGCAGCTTAAACTCAGGGCAGGGAGAAGCTTTCTTT; CDR3aa: CASSLNSGQGEAFF
v_gene: TRBV7-9; abundance: NA; d_gene: NA; j_gene: TRBJ2-7; CDR3nt: TGTGCCAGCAGCCTCCAAGGCCCCCGGTTCGAGCAGTACTTC; CDR3aa: CASSLQGPRFEQYF
v_gene: TRBV3-1/TRBV3-2; abundance: NA; d_gene: NA; j_gene: TRBJ2-1; CDR3nt: TGTGCCAGCAGCCAAGAGTGGATTCCGGCGGGCAATGAGCAGTTCTTC; CDR3aa: CASSQEWIPAGNEQFF